The 7 T cell receptor beta chains reported below all come from one sample, sequenced in a study of T cells in narcolepsy. Profiling relied on immunoSEQ multiplex PCR, and the TCRdb table lists in-frame clones only, not all of them. The sample has over 15,000 clones, under 90% seen once. The sample taken for sequencing was memory (CD45RA-) CD4+ T cells from blood. The receptors here all came from a human donor in good health.

This clone is a singleton in its sample. The chain uses TRBV4-3 and TRBJ2-1; D unclear. Germline V CDR1 and CDR2: LGHNA, YSLEER. The CDR3 covers 18 residues. Trimming left V 0 bases short and J 8 bases short, with 23 bases between. For the CDR3, the DNA is TGCGCCAGCAGCCAAGATCTGTCTAAACGGTTCCGACACGATGAGCAGTTCTTC. It translates to CASSQDLSKRFRHDEQFF.

Points on this clone: The sample has other DNA sequences that encode this CDR3 too. The rearrangement joins TRBV4-2 to TRBJ2-5, with 13 bases that match TRBD2. V lost 4 bases, J lost 3 bases, and 11 bases stayed unmatched. Germline V gene sequence: CDR1 LGHNA, CDR2 YNFKEQ. This CDR3 spans 18 amino acids. The CDR3 spells CASSRAPTGTSGEETQYF. In DNA, the CDR3 is TGTGCCAGCAGCCGAGCGCCTACCGGGACTAGCGGGGAAGAGACCCAGTACTTC.

The chain couples TRBV7-2 to TRBJ2-1; D is possibly TRBD2 (6 bases). The CDR3 is 14 residues long. The V gene lost 2 bases and the J gene lost 8 bases, with 13 bases spanning the gap. Germline V lookup: CDR1 SGHTA, CDR2 FQGNSA. DNA for the CDR3: TGTGCCAGCAGCTTAACCGGGGGTAGCGATGAGCAGTTCTTC. This codes for CASSLTGGSDEQFF.

The rearrangement links TRBV7-9 to TRBJ2-1, with D maybe TRBD2 (7 bases). V gave up 3 bases and J gave up 1 base, with 22 bases separating them. Germline CDR1 is SEHNR and CDR2 is FQNEAQ (reference sequence). The CDR3 extends over 19 amino acids. CDR3 nucleotides: TGTGCCAGCAGCTTGAGGGGGGGAAGGACTATAGGATCCTACAATGAGCAGTTCTTC. Residues: CASSLRGGRTIGSYNEQFF. The full variable domain, completed using reference TRBV7-9 and TRBJ2-1, is DTGVSQNPRHKITKRGQNVTFRCDPISEHNRLYWYRQTLGQGPEFLTYFQNEAQLEKSRLLSDRFSAERPKGSFSTLEIQRTEQGDSAMYLCASSLRGGRTIGSYNEQFFGPGTRLTVL.

A word on this clone: The sample has other DNA sequences that encode this CDR3 too. The genes are TRBV6-6 and TRBJ1-1; 8 nucleotides line up with TRBD1. V lost 4 bases and J lost 4; bases outside the gene matches: 8. Germline-derived CDR1 and CDR2 are MNHNY and SVGAGI (reference sequence). This CDR3 spans 15 amino acids. The CDR3 DNA reads as TGTGCCAGCAGTTCACAGGGGGGCGGGTCCACTGAAGCTTTCTTT. The encoded protein is CASSSQGGGSTEAFF.

The chain links TRBV6-6 to TRBJ1-2; no firm D call. Between the trimmed V and J ends, which lost 7 bases and 3 bases, there was a span of 12 bases. The CDR3 has 13 amino acids. CDR1 and CDR2 (germline): MNHNY, SVGAGI (reference sequence). The CDR3 DNA reads as TGTGCCAGCACCATATTACGTGACTATGGCTACACCTTC. The encoded protein is CASTILRDYGYTF.

The gene calls are TRBV5-4 and TRBJ1-1, with TRBD1 matching over 7 bases. From germline, CDR1 is SGHNT and CDR2 YYREEE (reference sequence). Trimming cost V 0 bases and J 6 bases; bases outside gene matches: 11. This CDR3 comprises 16 residues. The DNA for the CDR3 is TGTGCCAGCAGCTTGGAGGGGGCCCGGAGGATCGCTGAAGCTTTCTTT. Encoded protein: CASSLEGARRIAEAFF.